This TCR beta chain stems from a study of T cell responses to AZD1222 COVID-19 vaccine. Germline V gene data show CDR1 as WSHSY and CDR2 as SAAADI. J lost 5 bases, V lost 0 bases, and 3 bases had no gene match. CDR3 length: 16 amino acids. Data came from immunoSEQ multiplex PCR; TCRdb stores just in-frame clones and leaves some out. The table lists over 110,000 clones, roughly nine tenths of them singletons, with 1.5% to 2% in the top ten. The V and J genes are TRBV10-2 and TRBJ2-7; 14 nucleotides match TRBD2. Sequencing was performed on peripheral blood, taken 28 days after the second AZD1222 dose. This sequence originates from an adult who received the AZD1222 COVID-19 vaccine. The CDR3 sequence is CASSESRLAGGNEQYV. The CDR3 coding sequence is TGCGCCAGCAGTGAGTCCCGACTAGCGGGGGGGAACGAGCAGTACGTC.